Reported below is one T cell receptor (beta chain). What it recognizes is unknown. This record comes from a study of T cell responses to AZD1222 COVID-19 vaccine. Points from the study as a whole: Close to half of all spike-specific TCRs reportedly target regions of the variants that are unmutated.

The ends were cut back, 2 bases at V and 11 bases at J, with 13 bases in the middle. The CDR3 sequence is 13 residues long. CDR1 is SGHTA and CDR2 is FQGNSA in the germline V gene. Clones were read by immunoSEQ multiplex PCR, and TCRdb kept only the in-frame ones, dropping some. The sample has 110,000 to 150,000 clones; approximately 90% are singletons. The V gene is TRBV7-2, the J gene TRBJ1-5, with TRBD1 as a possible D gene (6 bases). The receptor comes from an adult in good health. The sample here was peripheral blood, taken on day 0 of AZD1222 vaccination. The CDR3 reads CASSLLGGLAQHF. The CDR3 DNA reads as TGTGCCAGCAGCTTACTAGGGGGGCTGGCCCAGCATTTT.